This TCR beta chain was retrieved from a study of low-dose radiotherapy and immunotherapy resistance in tumors. Both TCRalpha and TCRbeta chains were reverse transcribed with V-gene-specific primers. It was with a constant-region primer and a V-primer adapter that TCRs were amplified over approximately 20 PCR cycles. TCRdb called the reads again in MiXCR, with one record for every CDR3 protein. The sample shows 40,000 or so distinct CDR3 sequences, about 25% of them seen only once. The sample's time point: after trial treatment. Noted treatment: LDRT plus nivolumab, ipilimumab, low-dose cyclophosphamide and aspirin (RACIN trial). The receptor was isolated from a male donor with prostate cancer. The sequencing used PBMCs, collected after low-dose radiotherapy plus immunotherapy.

CDR3 region: CASAMGGPNTEAFF. The CDR3 DNA follows: TGTGCCAGCGCCATGGGGGGCCCGAACACTGAAGCTTTCTTT. The J gene is TRBJ1-1, the V gene TRBV6-2 or TRBV6-3; D perhaps matches TRBD1 (6 bases). The CDR3 length is 14 residues. The germline gives CDR1 MNHEY, CDR2 SVGEGT. V was shortened by 8 bases and J by 1 base, with 14 bases between the two germline ends.